Following are 6 T cell receptor beta chains from one sample sequenced in a study of regulatory T cells in long-lasting Graves disease. Time point specified: newly diagnosed GD, antithyroid drugs for less than 3 months. Extracted RNA from PBMCs served as the source of the TCR library. Arm-PCR with iRepertoire HTBI primers amplified the CDR3 regions for these TCR beta libraries. TCRdb re-called the multiplex PCR reads with MiXCR, one entry per CDR3 protein. The sample lists hundreds of thousands of distinct CDR3 sequences; 15% were seen once. This sample was shared with a second study, whose subject was T cells in Graves' hyperthyroidism and ophthalmopathy.

This material consisted of peripheral blood mononuclear cells (PBMCs), taken at new diagnosis, from a patient treated with antithyroid drugs. All receptors derive from a woman aged 40 to 50 with Graves disease.

This clonotype was detected ten times or more. J is TRBJ2-2 and V is TRBV11-3; 8 nucleotides line up with TRBD1. With V trimmed by 4 bases and J by 6 bases, 4 bases remained unmatched. CDR1 and CDR2 (germline): SGHNT, YENEEA. This CDR3 contains 14 residues. CDR3 nucleotide sequence: TGTGCCAGCAGCTCACAGGGGGTGGCCGGGGAGCTGTTTTTT. Residues: CASSSQGVAGELFF.

This clonotype was observed many times. The V gene is TRBV28, the J gene TRBJ2-7; D gene unclear. With 5 bases removed from V and 0 bases from J, the gap between germline ends came to 8 bases. Per the germline V gene, CDR1 is MDHEN and CDR2 is SYDVKM. This CDR3 spans 13 amino acids. CDR3 in amino acids: CASSLTSSYEQYF. The CDR3 region has the DNA TGTGCCAGCAGTCTTACCTCCTCCTACGAGCAGTACTTC.

As regards this clonotype: A far larger clone differs by one base, so this is likely a read error. The CDR3 sequence is CATSDGRTPWGTQYF. The DNA of the CDR3 is TGTGCCACCAGTGACGGCAGGACACCCTGGGGGACCCAGTACTTC. The chain links TRBV24-1 to TRBJ2-1, with a tentative D call TRBD1 (5 bases). The J call is doubtful: the DNA matches TRBJ2-5 better. Germline assignment: CDR1 KGHDR and CDR2 SFDVKD. CDR3 length equals 15 residues.

This clonotype was observed at least ten times. The gene calls are TRBV2 and TRBJ2-5; unclear D gene. CDR1 is SNHLY, CDR2 FYNNEI, per germline. The CDR3 is 16 amino acids. V was shortened by 7 bases and J by 0 bases, with 18 bases between the two germline ends. This CDR3 is CASTPGGFMYQETQYF. As DNA, the CDR3 is TGTGCCAGCACTCCTGGCGGATTTATGTACCAAGAGACCCAGTACTTC. Full variable domain (outside the CDR3, taken from reference TRBV2 and TRBJ2-5): EPEVTQTPSHQVTQMGQEVILRCVPISNHLYFYWYRQILGQKVEFLVSFYNNEISEKSEIFDDQFSVERPDGSNFTLKIRSTKLEDSAMYFCASTPGGFMYQETQYFGPGTRLLVL.

The chain links TRBV3-2 to TRBJ1-4. TRBV3-2 is described as a pseudogene. This CDR3 has 19 amino acids. CDR3 sequence: CASSQDIAARSATNEKLFF. Written as DNA, the CDR3 is TGTGCCAGCAGCCAAGATATAGCAGCAAGGTCCGCAACTAATGAAAAACTGTTTTTT.

This clonotype was detected only a few times. This chain links TRBV19 with TRBJ2-7, with D possibly TRBD1 on 6 matching bases. This CDR3 region has 14 residues. The germline V gene encodes CDR1 LNHDA and CDR2 SQIVND (reference sequence). Between the trimmed V and J ends, which lost 6 bases and 6 bases, there was a span of 18 bases. CDR3 loop: CASRIRDMQGEQYF. The CDR3 DNA sequence: TGTGCCAGTAGGATCCGGGACATGCAGGGCGAGCAGTACTTC.